A selection of T cell receptor beta chains follows, all from one sample in a study of Ad26.COV2.S vaccination and SARS-CoV-2 variants. Measured with immunoSEQ multiplex PCR; TCRdb has only the in-frame clones, and not every one. The sample lists around 500,000 clones, 70% to 90% seen once, with about 1.7% in the top ten. This sample comprised peripheral blood, obtained in a trial of Ad26.COV2.S vaccine versus placebo. These receptors all come from a person between 18 and 65 years old who received the Ad26.COV2.S COVID-19 vaccine or a placebo. Each CDR3 is given with its conserved first and last residue. The D gene is left open where the match is weak. The size of a clone is reported for some rows only, either as once, few or many, or as a class for expanded clones.

>TRBJ2-2|TRBV19|-|-
TGTGCCAGTAGTATAGCACCGAACACCGGGGAGCTGTTTTTT
CASSIAPNTGELFF
>TRBJ1-6|TRBV5-6|-|-
TGTGCCAGCAGCTTGAGGGTGTCACCCCTCCACTTT
CASSLRVSPLHF
>TRBJ1-1|TRBV18|TRBD1|-
TGTGCCAGCTCACCAGGACAGGGGGTCACTGAAGCTTTCTTT
CASSPGQGVTEAFF
>TRBJ2-2|TRBV5-1|-|-
TGCGCCAGCAGCTTTGAGGGATCAACCGGGGAGCTGTTTTTT
CASSFEGSTGELFF
>TRBJ1-5|TRBV3-1/TRBV3-2|TRBD1|-
TGTGCCAGATGGACAGGGCGTCAGCCCCAGCATTTT
CARWTGRQPQHF
>TRBJ2-7|TRBV30|TRBD1|-
TGTGCCTGGGCAACCGGACAGGGATTGCCCTACGAGCAGTACTTC
CAWATGQGLPYEQYF
>TRBJ2-3|TRBV30|-|-
TGTGCCAGAGCGGGTCCTAGCACAGATACGCAGTATTTT
CARAGPSTDTQYF
>TRBJ1-2|TRBV4-1|-|-
TGCGCCAGCAGCCAAGACGGACAGACGGGCGGAGTAGGCTACACCTTC
CASSQDGQTGGVGYTF
>TRBJ2-7|TRBV18|-|-
TGTGCCAGCTCACCGAACGACGTATTGGGCGCGCCGGGAGAGCAGTACTTC
CASSPNDVLGAPGEQYF
>TRBJ1-5|TRBV7-8|-|-
TGTGCCAGCAGCTTAGCGCGGCAGGCCTCTTATAGCAATCAGCCCCAGCATTTT
CASSLARQASYSNQPQHF
>TRBJ2-1|TRBV9|TRBD2|-
TGTGCCAGCAGCGGAGGAGGACTAGCGGGACTAGGGGAGCAGTTCTTC
CASSGGGLAGLGEQFF
>TRBJ1-1|TRBV2|-|few
TGTGCCAGCAGAATCACAGGGAACACTGAAGCTTTCTTT
CASRITGNTEAFF
>TRBJ2-3|TRBV10-2|TRBD2|-
TGCGCCAGCCGCCGGCCTTCTAGCGGGAGGTTCTCCGATACGCAGTATTTT
CASRRPSSGRFSDTQYF
>TRBJ1-5|TRBV24-1|-|-
TGTGCCACCAGCGCCGGACCGGGCAATCAGCCCCAGCATTTT
CATSAGPGNQPQHF
>TRBJ1-1|TRBV15|-|-
TGTGCCACCAGCAGAGCGAGGGGCACTGAAGCTTTCTTT
CATSRARGTEAFF
>TRBJ1-1|TRBV20-1|-|-
TGCAGTGCTAGGCACGGAACTGAAGCTTTCTTT
CSARHGTEAFF
>TRBJ2-7|TRBV6-2/TRBV6-3|TRBD1|-
TGTGCCAGCAGCCGAACAGGGGTGGACTACGAGCAGTACTTC
CASSRTGVDYEQYF
>TRBJ2-5|TRBV19|-|-
TGTGCCAGTAGTATAGGGGCAGGGTCATACAGAGAGACCCAGTACTTC
CASSIGAGSYRETQYF
>TRBJ1-2|TRBV28|TRBD1|-
TGTGCCAGCAGAGGATGGGACAGGGGGCCTTATGGCTACACCTTC
CASRGWDRGPYGYTF
>TRBJ2-7|TRBV7-2|-|-
TGTGCCAGCAGCGTCACCTACGAGCAGTACTTC
CASSVTYEQYF
>TRBJ1-2|TRBV7-9|TRBD1|-
TGTGCCAGCAGCTCCCGGGACAGGGGCGACTATGGCTACACCTTC
CASSSRDRGDYGYTF
>TRBJ2-7|TRBV7-9|-|-
TGTGCCAGCCCTCTAACCAGATTGGGGCAATACGAGCAGTACTTC
CASPLTRLGQYEQYF
>TRBJ1-5|TRBV18|-|-
TGTGCCAGCTCACCTTTGGGGCTTATTCAGCCCCAGCATTTT
CASSPLGLIQPQHF
>TRBJ2-5|TRBV28|TRBD2|-
TGTGCCACCGAGCGGGGGGTACAAGAGACCCAGTACTTC
CATERGVQETQYF
>TRBJ2-5|TRBV5-5|-|-
TGTGCCAGCAGCTCCCTCGGGATCCAAGAGACCCAGTACTTC
CASSSLGIQETQYF
>TRBJ2-7|TRBV6-2/TRBV6-3|-|-
TGTGCCAGCAGTTATCCGGTAATCCCCTACGAGCAGTACTTC
CASSYPVIPYEQYF
>TRBJ1-3|TRBV3-1/TRBV3-2|-|-
TGTGCCAGCAGCCAAGGCCCAGGGTCTGGAAACACCATATATTTT
CASSQGPGSGNTIYF
>TRBJ2-3|TRBV5-8|-|-
TGTGCCAGCAGCTTGGGTGGATTGGGCACAGATACGCAGTATTTT
CASSLGGLGTDTQYF
>TRBJ1-2|TRBV29-1|TRBD1|-
TGCAGCGTTGATCGTCGGGACAGGGGGTATGGCTACACCTTC
CSVDRRDRGYGYTF
>TRBJ1-2|TRBV27|-|-
TGTGCCAGCAGTTTGGGCCCGGGTGGGACTAACTATGGCTACACCTTC
CASSLGPGGTNYGYTF
>TRBJ1-5|TRBV6-5|-|once
TGTGCCAGCAGTTACCTGGGAGTAGGTCAGCCCCAGCATTTT
CASSYLGVGQPQHF
>TRBJ2-1|TRBV2|-|-
TGTGCCAGCAGTGTTAACGGGGCCAATGAGCAGTTCTTC
CASSVNGANEQFF
>TRBJ1-4|TRBV7-9|TRBD1|-
TGTGCCAGCAGCCCAAACGACAGGGTAAATGAAAAACTGTTTTTT
CASSPNDRVNEKLFF
>TRBJ2-1|TRBV27|-|-
TGTGCCAGCCGGGACTGGACTAACAATGAGCAGTTCTTC
CASRDWTNNEQFF
>TRBJ1-2|TRBV13|-|-
TGTGCCAGCAGCTTAAGGGAGGCCACCTTC
CASSLREATF
>TRBJ1-6|TRBV18|TRBD1|-
TGTGCCAGCTCCCTCCAGGGGGCTGATAATTCACCCCTCCACTTT
CASSLQGADNSPLHF
>TRBJ2-1|TRBV5-1|TRBD2|-
TGCGCCACCGGACATAGCGGGAGCACCAAGTTCTTC
CATGHSGSTKFF
>TRBJ1-2|TRBV28|TRBD1|-
TGTGCCAGCAGCTACCCCGGTCAGGGGGCGTTAGGAGGCTACACCTTC
CASSYPGQGALGGYTF
>TRBJ1-5|TRBV30|-|-
TGTGCCTGGAGTGGAGGGGCGGGGAGCAATCAGCCCCAGCATTTT
CAWSGGAGSNQPQHF
>TRBJ1-1|TRBV5-4|-|-
TGTGCCAGCAGCTTGGACCAGGGGAACACTGAAGCTTTCTTT
CASSLDQGNTEAFF
>TRBJ2-1|TRBV9|TRBD2|-
TGTGCCAGCAGCGTAGGCGGGAGTGGGAATGAGCAGTTCTTC
CASSVGGSGNEQFF
>TRBJ2-7|TRBV9|TRBD2|once
TGTGCCAGCAGCGTAGGACCGGGACTAGGTTTGCGAGAGCAGTACTTC
CASSVGPGLGLREQYF
>TRBJ1-1|TRBV7-9|-|-
TGTGCCAGCAGCAAACCCAGGTCTGACGCTGAAGCTTTCTTT
CASSKPRSDAEAFF
>TRBJ2-1|TRBV18|-|-
TGTGCCAGCTCACCAAATTTTGGGGGCGATGAGCAGTTCTTC
CASSPNFGGDEQFF